This TCR beta chain is drawn from a study of Ad26.COV2.S vaccination and SARS-CoV-2 variants. In the study overall: Among those in the COV1001 Ad26.COV2.S trial arm was the donor.

This clone was detected only once. Treatment defined: some 20 received Ad26.COV2.S at low or high dose, single or two shots; about 5 received placebo; per-sample allocation not given. Samples analyzed were those drawn on day 63 after the first vaccine or placebo injection. An adult donor aged 18-55 years was enrolled in Boston. Trimming removed 4 bases from V and 2 bases from J; junction bases left unmatched: 6. The germline V gene encodes CDR1 SGDLS and CDR2 YYNGEE. The CDR3 has 15 residues. Sequencing used immunoSEQ multiplex PCR; TCRdb keeps in-frame clones, though not all of them. The table lists about 350,000 clones, 80% to 90% of them singletons.

Sequencing used peripheral blood, obtained in a trial of Ad26.COV2.S vaccine versus placebo. The TCR sequence derives from a person between 18 and 60 years old who received the Ad26.COV2.S COVID-19 vaccine or a placebo. The genes are TRBV9 and TRBJ2-7, with TRBD2 identical over 10 bases. The DNA for the CDR3 is TGTGCCAGCAGCCCGAGGACTAGCGGAACCTACGAGCAGTACTTC. Residues: CASSPRTSGTYEQYF.